What follows are 13 T cell receptor beta chains derived from one specimen sequenced in a study of tumor-infiltrating lymphocytes in primary liver carcinoma. Reverse transcription of 500 to 650 ng total RNA with a constant-region primer produced TCR beta cDNA. Libraries of TCR beta came from three nested multiplex PCR rounds with slightly modified ARM-PCR. Each of the first two PCR rounds ran roughly 9 cycles with TRBV1-TRBV30 forward and C-beta reverse primers. TCRdb reanalysed the multiplex PCR reads using MiXCR and keeps one entry per CDR3 protein. The sample yields about 100,000 distinct CDR3 sequences, about 70% seen once. Co-extracting RNA and DNA was done with roughly 17-31 mg of unsorted bulk tissue as input. Sequences were obtained from liver tumor tissue from sampling region 5. Subset reported: tumor region T5, tumor centre. The receptor set was obtained from a woman aged 60 to 75 with primary liver carcinoma and hepatitis B virus infection.

As regards this clonotype: The junction departs from the called germline gene at one end, perhaps through a read error. This chain links TRBV11-3 with TRBJ1-2, with D uncertain. CDR1 and CDR2 from the germline V gene are SGHNT and YENEEA. The CDR3 covers 14 residues. CDR3 DNA sequence: TGTGCCAGGAGCTTAACGACGGTTCTTGACGGCTACACCTTC. Residues: CARSLTTVLDGYTF.

This clonotype has more than one count but fewer than ten. Mismatch with germline at one junction end may stem from a read error. The V gene is TRBV6-1, the J gene TRBJ1-5; D unresolved. The J call may be faulty, since TRBJ2-3 better matches the DNA end. Germline CDR1 and CDR2: MNHNS and SASEGT. CDR3 length: 13 amino acids. The CDR3 region has the DNA TGTGCCAGTAGTGAAACGGGCGCTCAGCCCCAGTATTTT. The encoded protein is CASSETGAQPQYF.

In this sample, this clonotype turned up a few times. CDR3 bases: TGTGCCAGCAGCCGGACAGACTACGAGCAGTACTTC. The encoded protein is CASSRTDYEQYF. The J gene is TRBJ2-7, the V gene TRBV7-9; D possibly corresponds to TRBD1 (6 bases). Trimming took 5 bases from V and 3 from J, leaving 8 bases between them. The CDR3 is 12 residues long. Looked up from germline, CDR1 is SEHNR and CDR2 is FQNEAQ (reference sequence).

This clonotype was picked up many times. This chain uses TRBV28 with TRBJ1-2; D gene unclear. The CDR3 length is 15 residues. V dropped 4 bases and J dropped 4 bases, with 16 bases sitting between them. In germline, CDR1 is MDHEN, CDR2 SYDVKM. CDR3 loop: CASSSSTSALYGYTF. CDR3 DNA sequence: TGTGCCAGCAGTTCCTCGACATCAGCCCTCTATGGCTACACCTTC.

Comment on this clonotype: The germline gene is not matched at one end of the junction; a read error may be the cause. The chain links TRBV6-5 to TRBJ1-2; no definite D call. The germline V gene encodes CDR1 MNHEY and CDR2 SVGAGI. The CDR3 has 13 residues. The CDR3 DNA is TGTGCCTGCAGTCACTTCCCTAACTATGGCTACACCTTC. Its translation: CACSHFPNYGYTF.

The chain carries TRBV29-1 and TRBJ2-3; a weak D match, TRBD2 (5 bases). The CDR3 has 14 amino acids. Germline V gene data show CDR1 as SQVTM and CDR2 as ANQGSEA. The V end lost 7 bases, the J end lost 3 bases, and 17 bases lay between the germline ends. The DNA of the CDR3 is TGCAGCGGTTCGAGAGGGATCGGGACAGATACGCAGTATTTT. It encodes CSGSRGIGTDTQYF.

Concerning this clonotype itself: Just one base apart from a much larger clone, this may be a read error. The chain joins TRBV7-9 to TRBJ1-1; D call uncertain. V lost 2 bases, J lost 6 bases, and 7 bases lay in between. Per the germline V gene, CDR1 is SEHNR and CDR2 is FQNEAQ (reference sequence). This CDR3 region has 12 residues. The CDR3 region has the DNA TGTGCCAGCAGCTTAATGGAGGCTGAAGCTTTCTTT. Translated: CASSLMEAEAFF.

The rearrangement uses TRBV7-3 and TRBJ1-5, with a possible D match to TRBD1 (5 bases). CDR3 length: 17 amino acids. The ends were cut back, 4 bases at V and 1 base at J, with 17 bases in the middle. Germline values: CDR1 SGHTA, CDR2 FQGTGA. DNA of the CDR3: TGTGCCAGCAGCTCTCGCCTGGGGGGAAAAAGCAATCAGCCCCAGCATTTT. It specifies CASSSRLGGKSNQPQHF.

Concerning this clonotype itself: The junction and the germline gene differ at one end; a read error may be behind it. This chain connects TRBV11-2 to TRBJ2-1; 8 nucleotides align to TRBD2. CDR1 and CDR2 (germline): SGHAT, FQNNGV. This CDR3 region has 15 residues. The CDR3 coding sequence is TGTGCCAGCAGTGGCGGGGGGCTCTCCTACAATGAGCAGATCTTC. Residues: CASSGGGLSYNEQIF.

V gene TRBV7-8 combines with J gene TRBJ1-1; no definite D call. Germline V gives CDR1 SGHVS, CDR2 FQNEAQ. This CDR3 has 14 residues. Trimming left V 0 bases short and J 3 bases short, with 8 bases between. CDR3 region: CASSLAPVYTEAFF. Here the CDR3 DNA reads TGTGCCAGCAGCTTAGCCCCAGTGTACACTGAAGCTTTCTTT.

Points on this clonotype: A clone one base away is much larger, so this may be a read error. The chain recombines TRBV28 with TRBJ2-2; D is unresolved. Trimming took 6 bases from V and 5 from J, leaving 16 bases between them. The germline V gene has CDR1 MDHEN and CDR2 SYDVKM. This CDR3 has 15 amino acids. The CDR3 reads CASSHGWAGTGELFF. The CDR3 region has the DNA TGTGCCAGCAGCCACGGATGGGCCGGGACCGGGGAGCTGTTTTTT.

The chain uses TRBV5-1 and TRBJ1-4; 7 bases line up with TRBD1. Germline V gene sequence: CDR1 SGHRS, CDR2 YFSETQ. V dropped 2 bases and J dropped 7; count of bases not matched to a gene: 11. This CDR3 comprises 16 residues. The CDR3 region is CASSLARGNRGEKLFF. The CDR3, as DNA: TGCGCCAGCAGCTTAGCCAGGGGGAATCGGGGTGAAAAACTGTTTTTT. Supplemented by reference TRBV5-1 and TRBJ1-4, the full variable domain reads KAGVTQTPRYLIKTRGQQVTLSCSPISGHRSVSWYQQTPGQGLQFLFEYFSETQRNKGNFPGRFSGRQFSNSRSEMNVSTLELGDSALYLCASSLARGNRGEKLFFGSGTQLSVL.

Of note for this clonotype: Lacking the conserved final phenylalanine or tryptophan, this CDR3 likely reflects a read error. The DNA is left out, because the CDR3 cannot be placed on it with certainty; the CDR3 is given as TCRdb lists it. The V and J genes are TRBV5-4 and TRBJ2-3. The CDR3 region is 14 residues in length, termini included. Germline V lookup: CDR1 SGHNT, CDR2 YYREEE (reference sequence). The CDR3 sequence: CANSLRQGTDTQYL.